Below, 30 T cell receptor beta chains from the same sample are listed, as sequenced in a study of CD8+CD57+ T cells in acquired aplastic anemia. Genomic DNA acted as the template from which TCR beta VDJ combination and CDR3 sequence profiling were carried out. TCRdb analysed the reads with MiXCR anew, one entry per CDR3 protein. In the table there are roughly 420,000 distinct CDR3 sequences, 65% to 80% of which are singletons. What was sequenced was sorted CD4+, CD8+, or CD8+CD57+ T cells (not recorded which) from PBMCs. All receptors derive from a human donor in good health, serving as a control.

This clonotype turned up a few times. The genes are TRBV25-1 and TRBJ1-2; D is possibly TRBD1 (6 bases). Germline V gene data show CDR1 as MGHDK and CDR2 as SYGVNS. Between the trimmed V and J ends, which lost 8 bases and 8 bases, there was a span of 15 bases. CDR3 length equals 12 residues. CDR3: CASWGGAGGYTF. CDR3 coding DNA: TGTGCCAGCTGGGGGGGGGCAGGCGGCTACACCTTC.

This clonotype appeared many times. The V and J genes are TRBV6-2 or TRBV6-3 and TRBJ2-3, with 10 nucleotides matching TRBD1. Germline trimming cut 2 bases from V and 2 bases from J; bases unmatched to any gene: 13. Germline values: CDR1 MNHEY, CDR2 SVGEGT. The CDR3 consists of 19 residues. The CDR3 is CASSYGRDRGRTYTDTQYF. The DNA of the CDR3 is TGTGCCAGCAGTTACGGCCGAGACAGGGGGCGTACCTACACAGATACGCAGTATTTT.

This clonotype was observed at least ten times. The genes are TRBV6-2 or TRBV6-3 and TRBJ1-4; 9 bases fit TRBD1. Looked up from germline, CDR1 is MNHEY and CDR2 is SVGEGT. The V gene end was trimmed by 4 bases and the J gene end by 6 bases; junction bases not matched to a gene: 3. The CDR3 length is 14 residues. CDR3 nucleotide sequence: TGTGCCAGCAGTTCCCGGACAGGGGATGAAAAACTGTTTTTT. This sequence encodes CASSSRTGDEKLFF.

This sequence joins TRBV20-1 and TRBJ1-2; TRBD1 matches at 8 bases. The germline V gene has CDR1 DFQATT and CDR2 SNEGSKA (reference sequence). J gave up 4 bases and V 0 bases, and 4 bases lay outside the gene matches. The CDR3 runs 14 residues. CDR3 region: CSARDLGTGYGYTF. Here the CDR3 DNA reads TGCAGTGCTAGAGATCTTGGGACAGGCTATGGCTACACCTTC.

V and J are TRBV29-1 and TRBJ1-6; 8 bases are shared with TRBD1. The J segment lost 4 bases and the V segment lost 7 bases, leaving 12 bases of the junction unmatched. CDR1 is SQVTM, CDR2 ANQGSEA, per germline. The CDR3 totals 16 residues. In nucleotides, the CDR3 is TGCAGCGCTGGCGACCCGGGACAGGTGTATAATTCACCCCTCCACTTT. Amino acid sequence: CSAGDPGQVYNSPLHF.

V and J are TRBV7-9 and TRBJ2-5; 8 positions agree with TRBD2. The germline CDR1 and CDR2 sequences are SEHNR and FQNEAQ (reference sequence). The CDR3 length is 17 residues. Trimming removed 4 bases from V and 7 bases from J; junction bases left unmatched: 17. CDR3 nucleotide sequence: TGTGCCAGCAGCTCTCCTAGCGGGTGGGCCGTCCAAAGGACCCAGTACTTC. Its protein is CASSSPSGWAVQRTQYF.

With regard to this clonotype: One junction end disagrees with the germline gene, perhaps due to a read error. The chain has TRBV2 and TRBJ2-7; D is unresolved. CDR1 and CDR2 (germline): SNHLY, FYNNEI. This CDR3 spans 13 amino acids. The CDR3 loop reads CASSVNSSNEQYF. The CDR3 nucleotides are TGTGCCAGCAGTGTAAATAGCTCCAACGAGCAGTACTTC.

This chain connects TRBV7-9 to TRBJ2-5; perhaps TRBD2 as D (5 bases). Trimming removed 5 bases from V and 10 bases from J, with 23 bases in between. This CDR3 contains 15 residues. Germline-derived CDR1 and CDR2 are SEHNR and FQNEAQ (reference sequence). The CDR3 nucleotides read TGTGCCAGCAGCCTCTTCTCCTACGAGCAGGACTTCCAGTACTTC. Translation gives CASSLFSYEQDFQYF.

The chain's CDR3 is CASSWTEYEEYFGYF. The CDR3 region has the DNA TGTGCCAGCAGCTGGACCGAATACGAGGAGTACTTCGGGTATTTT. The chain links TRBV7-2 to TRBJ2-3; no reliable D call. This CDR3 region has 15 residues. The germline V gene has CDR1 SGHTA and CDR2 FQGNSA. Deletions cut 4 bases from V and 14 bases from J, with 25 bases between.

V usage is TRBV15 and J usage is TRBJ2-1; tentative D call: TRBD2 (6 bases). The CDR3 is 16 residues long. Germline V gene lookup returns CDR1 LNHNV and CDR2 YYDKDF (reference sequence). Trimming pared 4 bases from V and 4 bases from J, leaving 17 bases between. CDR3 amino acids: CATSTRFREPYNEQFF. The CDR3 DNA follows: TGTGCCACCAGCACCCGGTTCCGGGAGCCGTACAATGAGCAGTTCTTC.

In its sample, this clonotype was seen once. This chain links TRBV11-2 with TRBJ1-5; tentatively, D is TRBD1 (5 bases). The CDR3 sequence is 14 residues long. Trimming took off 6 bases at V and 1 base at J, with 10 bases between the two ends. Germline V gene data show CDR1 as SGHAT and CDR2 as FQNNGV. Here the CDR3 DNA reads TGTGCCAGCAGTCCCTGGGGGAGCAATCAGCCCCAGCATTTT. Translating it yields CASSPWGSNQPQHF.

V usage is TRBV7-9 and J usage is TRBJ1-5; D is ambiguous. Germline CDR1 reads SEHNR; CDR2 reads FQNEAQ (reference sequence). This CDR3 comprises 13 residues. V was clipped by 9 bases and J by 9 bases, with 18 bases between them. The CDR3 region has the DNA TGTGCCAGTAGCCGGCAGACCACGGGGCCCCAGCATTTT. Its translation: CASSRQTTGPQHF. Together with reference TRBV7-9 and TRBJ1-5, the CDR3 gives the full variable domain: DTGVSQNPRHKITKRGQNVTFRCDPISEHNRLYWYRQTLGQGPEFLTYFQNEAQLEKSRLLSDRFSAERPKGSFSTLEIQRTEQGDSAMYLCASSRQTTGPQHFGDGTRLSIL.

On this clonotype: An end of the junction does not agree with germline; a read error may underlie this. The chain couples TRBV7-3 to TRBJ1-2; no clear D. Germline loops: CDR1 SGHTA, CDR2 FQGTGA. The CDR3 extends over 16 amino acids. The CDR3 DNA sequence: TGTGCCAGCACCTACTCGATAGCGGCCCTCTACTATAGCTACACCTTC. This codes for CASTYSIAALYYSYTF.

Concerning this clonotype: This may be a read error: a much more frequent sequence differs by one nucleotide. Here the CDR3 DNA reads TGTGCCAGCAGCCGTGGAATAGCGGAGAACAATGAGCAGTTCTTC. Encoded protein: CASSRGIAENNEQFF. The chain recombines TRBV2 with TRBJ2-1, with D possibly matching TRBD2 (6 bases). Germline loops: CDR1 SNHLY, CDR2 FYNNEI. Trimming cost V 6 bases and J 5 bases, with 17 bases left between them. The length of the CDR3 is 15 residues.

Ten or more counts support this clonotype. The CDR3 protein is CAISESDLGGHEQYF. The CDR3 DNA follows: TGTGCCATCAGTGAGTCGGACTTAGGAGGGCACGAGCAGTACTTC. V and J are TRBV10-3 and TRBJ2-7; D may be TRBD2 (6 bases). This CDR3 is built from 15 residues. Between the trimmed V and J ends, which lost 0 bases and 5 bases, there was a span of 14 bases. Per germline, CDR1 ENHRY and CDR2 SYGVKD.

The rearrangement uses TRBV7-2 and TRBJ1-2; D may be TRBD1 (5 bases). With 6 bases removed from V and 8 bases from J, the gap between germline ends came to 22 bases. Germline CDR1 is SGHTA and CDR2 is FQGNSA. The CDR3 sequence is 15 residues long. CDR3 coding DNA: TGTGCCAGCAGTTTCGGCGGCAGGGCTAATCTCGGCTACACCTTC. This gives the protein CASSFGGRANLGYTF.

Of note for this clonotype: Being one base from a much bigger clone, this may be a read error. The CDR3 carries no conserved terminal phenylalanine or tryptophan, so it likely arises from a read error. Because the CDR3's place on the DNA is in doubt, the DNA is left out and the CDR3 is given as listed by TCRdb. V is TRBV7-2 and J is TRBJ1-2. Germline V gene sequence: CDR1 SGHTA, CDR2 FQGNSA. The CDR3 contains 13 residues when both ends are counted. The CDR3 region is CASSSQGGDEPQH.

At least ten counts were recorded for this clonotype. The chain recombines TRBV6-5 with TRBJ1-1; 7 positions match TRBD1. The CDR3 is 14 residues long. The ends lost 5 bases at V and 3 bases at J; junction bases unmatched: 6. CDR1 is MNHEY, CDR2 SVGAGI, per germline. CDR3 DNA sequence: TGTGCCAGCAGTCGACAGGGCCATGACACTGAAGCTTTCTTT. The encoded protein is CASSRQGHDTEAFF.

This clonotype was recorded at least ten times. CDR3 protein: CATNPGVYEQYF. Here the CDR3 DNA reads TGTGCCACTAATCCGGGGGTCTACGAGCAGTACTTC. The chain employs TRBV10-3 and TRBJ2-7; tentative D call: TRBD2 (6 bases). Germline V gene lookup returns CDR1 ENHRY and CDR2 SYGVKD. This CDR3 is 12 amino acids long. V lost 10 bases to trimming and J lost 3 bases, with 13 bases between them.

Many counts were recorded for this clonotype. V is TRBV12-3 or TRBV12-4 and J is TRBJ2-3; 13 bases match TRBD2. J gave up 6 bases and V 7 bases, and 7 bases lay outside the gene matches. This CDR3 has 15 residues. The CDR3 region has the DNA TGTGCCAGCACGGGGAGGACTAGCGGGGGTGATACGCAGTATTTT. Translation gives CASTGRTSGGDTQYF.

In the case of this clonotype: The CDR3 end shows no conserved phenylalanine or tryptophan, and so a read error is likely. The DNA is left out, because the CDR3 cannot be placed on it with certainty; the CDR3 is given as TCRdb lists it. V and J are TRBV9 and TRBJ1-2. Looked up from germline, CDR1 is SGDLS and CDR2 is YYNGEE. The CDR3 is 12 residues long, counting both termini. CDR3 sequence reads: CASSAVLQNSPL.

This chain uses TRBV15 with TRBJ2-1, with D maybe TRBD1 (5 bases). The CDR3 loop spans 15 amino acids. Germline V lookup: CDR1 LNHNV, CDR2 YYDKDF (reference sequence). With 1 base removed from V and 6 bases from J, the gap between germline ends came to 13 bases. The chain's CDR3 is CATSRGKQDSNEQFF. As DNA, the CDR3 is TGTGCCACCAGCAGAGGCAAACAGGATTCCAATGAGCAGTTCTTC. Filled out from reference TRBV15 and TRBJ2-1, the complete variable domain reads DAMVIQNPRYQVTQFGKPVTLSCSQTLNHNVMYWYQQKSSQAPKLLFHYYDKDFNNEADTPDNFQSRRPNTSFCFLDIRSPGLGDTAMYLCATSRGKQDSNEQFFGPGTRLTVL.

As concerns this clonotype: A read error may produce the germline difference seen at one junction end. The chain combines TRBV7-3 with TRBJ1-1; D unresolved. Germline assignment: CDR1 SGHTA and CDR2 FQGTGA. The CDR3 extends over 15 amino acids. CDR3 DNA sequence: TGCGCCAGCAGCCTTCCCGGCGGGGAAAATACTGAAGCTTTCTTT. Encoded protein: CASSLPGGENTEAFF.

The chain is built from TRBV5-8 and TRBJ2-7; D call uncertain. Between the trimmed V and J ends, which lost 7 bases and 6 bases, there was a span of 11 bases. The germline gives CDR1 SGHTS, CDR2 YDEGEE. This CDR3 spans 11 amino acids. The CDR3 nucleotides are TGTGCCAGCGGGCAGAGAGGCGAGCAGTACTTC. This encodes CASGQRGEQYF.

The chain combines TRBV5-4 with TRBJ2-5; D ambiguous. Per the germline V gene, CDR1 is SGHNT and CDR2 is YYREEE (reference sequence). The ends were cut back, 4 bases at V and 3 bases at J, with 10 bases in the middle. This CDR3 is built from 13 residues. This CDR3 reads CASSLKAEETQYF. In nucleotides, the CDR3 is TGTGCCAGCAGCCTTAAGGCGGAAGAGACCCAGTACTTC.

A remark on this clonotype: As the CDR3 is not closed by the conserved phenylalanine or tryptophan, this likely results from a read error. The limits of the CDR3 on the DNA are not certain, so only TCRdb's listed CDR3 is given. This chain links TRBV10-3 with TRBJ2-7. Termini included, the CDR3 measures 14 amino acids. CDR1 and CDR2 (germline): ENHRY, SYGVKD. This CDR3 is CAISDRLRNQPQHL.

This clonotype occurred many times. This sequence joins TRBV7-3 and TRBJ2-3; D is unresolved. From germline, CDR1 is SGHTA and CDR2 FQGTGA. V shed 2 bases and J shed 0 bases, with 12 bases lying between them. The CDR3 covers 16 residues. For the CDR3, the DNA is TGTGCCAGCAGCTTACCCATAGAAACTAGCACAGATACGCAGTATTTT. This gives the protein CASSLPIETSTDTQYF.

To note about this clonotype: Since the CDR3 does not end with the conserved phenylalanine or tryptophan, this likely comes from a read error. The DNA is omitted, as the CDR3 cannot be located on it reliably, and the CDR3 follows TCRdb's listing. V and J are TRBV20-1 and TRBJ2-1. Germline CDR1 is DFQATT and CDR2 is SNEGSKA (reference sequence). From its first to its last residue, the CDR3 has 8 amino acids. CDR3: CSANEQSY.

Remarks on this clonotype: The conserved closing phenylalanine or tryptophan is absent in this CDR3, likely reflecting a read error. Because the CDR3's place on the DNA is in doubt, the DNA is left out and the CDR3 is given as listed by TCRdb. This rearrangement joins TRBV7-9 to TRBJ1-6. Germline V gene data show CDR1 as SEHNR and CDR2 as FQNEAQ (reference sequence). The CDR3 has 13 amino acids, counting both end residues. The CDR3 sequence is CASSPNGEGYFGP.

This clonotype has ten or more counts. The gene calls are TRBV9 and TRBJ1-6; D remains unclear. This CDR3 is 14 amino acids long. Trimming left V 0 bases short and J 8 bases short, with 9 bases between. Germline values: CDR1 SGDLS, CDR2 YYNGEE. CDR3 region: CASSVGQIDSPLHF. CDR3 coding DNA: TGTGCCAGCAGCGTAGGCCAAATAGATTCACCCCTCCACTTT.